Shown below are 7 T cell receptor beta chains from a single sample sequenced in a study of type 1 and type 2 diabetes patients. Amplification started from genomic DNA. A primer set of 30 forward and 13 reverse primers amplified the CDR3. TCRdb recomputed calls from the multiplex PCR reads with MiXCR, one row per CDR3 protein. The sample records 280,000 or so distinct CDR3 sequences, 47% being singletons. Material for sequencing was peripheral blood mononuclear cells (PBMCs). These receptors were collected from a man aged 18 to 30 with type 2 diabetes.

CDR3 protein: CASTPGAVSYEQYF. CDR3 DNA sequence: TGTGCCAGCACCCCGGGGGCGGTATCCTACGAGCAGTACTTC. This sequence joins TRBV28 and TRBJ2-7; TRBD1 or TRBD2 may be the D gene (6 bases each). Trimming removed 7 bases from V and 1 base from J, with 14 bases in between. Germline values: CDR1 MDHEN, CDR2 SYDVKM. This CDR3 has 14 amino acids.

With respect to this clonotype: An end of the junction differs from the germline gene, which may be a read error. The chain is built from TRBV19 and TRBJ2-7, with TRBD1 matching 9 bases. CDR1 and CDR2 from the germline V gene are LNHDA and SQIVND (reference sequence). The CDR3 spans 14 residues. In nucleotides, the CDR3 is TGTGCCTGTAGTGATACCGGGACAGGGCAGGAGCAGTACTTC. Translating it yields CACSDTGTGQEQYF.

The J gene is TRBJ2-5, the V gene TRBV19; 8 nucleotides line up with TRBD2. This CDR3 region has 17 residues. Germline loops: CDR1 LNHDA, CDR2 SQIVND (reference sequence). V was pared by 1 base and J by 1 base, with 8 bases of the junction left unmatched. DNA for the CDR3: TGTGCCAGTAGTATAGGAAATCTGCGGGAGGCCCAAGAGACCCAGTACTTC. It encodes CASSIGNLREAQETQYF.

This chain connects TRBV4-2 to TRBJ1-6, with TRBD1 matching 8 bases. V lost 3 bases, J lost 7 bases, and 17 bases stayed unmatched. Germline V CDR1 and CDR2: LGHNA, YNFKEQ. The CDR3 is 19 amino acids. The CDR3 coding sequence is TGTGCCAGCAGCCATTCACCATTAGGACAGGGAGGAAGGAATTCACCCCTCCACTTT. It codes for CASSHSPLGQGGRNSPLHF.

This clonotype was found a few times. This chain uses TRBV12-3 or TRBV12-4 with TRBJ1-4; D gene unclear. The V gene lost 5 bases and the J gene lost 2 bases, with 9 bases spanning the gap. This CDR3 is 14 amino acids long. The CDR3: CASSARVTNEKLFF. CDR3 in DNA: TGTGCCAGCAGTGCCCGGGTTACTAATGAAAAACTGTTTTTT.

This clonotype was counted at least ten times. This chain uses TRBV15 with TRBJ2-7; D remains unclear. Germline values: CDR1 LNHNV, CDR2 YYDKDF (reference sequence). The CDR3 spans 10 residues. Trimming removed 5 bases from V and 2 bases from J, with 1 base in between. CDR3 coding DNA: TGTGCCACCAGCCCCTACGAGCAGTACTTC. Translated: CATSPYEQYF.

This clonotype was found a few times. The chain couples TRBV30 to TRBJ1-4; a weak D match, TRBD1 (6 bases). There are 14 residues in the CDR3. Germline V lookup: CDR1 GTSNPN, CDR2 SVGIG (reference sequence). V was shortened by 7 bases and J by 0 bases, with 12 bases between the two germline ends. CDR3 nucleotide sequence: TGTGCCTCTACCCCAGGGGCAACTAATGAAAAACTGTTTTTT. Amino acid sequence: CASTPGATNEKLFF.